The subject of this entry is one T cell receptor (beta chain). No antigen is known for it. No much larger clone is present one base from it, and per-base qualities are unavailable. The CDR3 regions of human TCRbeta chains were subjected to immunosequencing. The original methods were these. TCRs in the repertoires were compared against a reference library of SARS-CoV-2-specific TCRs that had been generated with the MIRA antigen-specificity platform. Breadth was defined as the fraction of unique TCRs that were SARS-CoV-2-associated. Depth was defined as the fraction of total T cells that were SARS-CoV-2-associated. Each spike-specific TCR was assigned to its reactive spike region and to a CD4 or CD8 class using the MIRA data. Log10-transformed breadth and depth values were compared by one-way ANOVA with Sidak's multiple comparisons tests. TCRdb mirrors the immuneACCESS table, restricted to in-frame sequences. Some clones are absent from its copies; in checked studies, under half trace to an unresolved V gene, and the reason for the others is unknown. D and trimming come from the DNA, and the V and J calls and clone size come from that table. Within this sample are 100,000 or so clones, with about 93% of them counted one time only. The ten largest clones add up to roughly 2% of the sample.

This entry is derived from a study of T cell responses to AZD1222 COVID-19 vaccine (dated by TCRdb to the early 2020s). With regard to the full study: AZD1222 recipients whose second dose came at about 4 weeks and those whose second dose came at about 12 weeks were combined into one group, since spike-specific TCR depth and breadth did not differ between the two schedules. A total of 233 trial participants underwent TCR sequencing, of whom roughly 210 had received two doses of AZD1222 and about 25 had received two doses of the MenACWY control vaccine. Trial participants were enrolled into age subgroups of 18-55, 56-69 and 70-plus years, which contained around 150, 28 and 57 TCR-sequenced participants, respectively. The paper's findings and limits, for the study overall: Participants were mostly white British, with more females than males. The authors suggested clonal diversity may have been underestimated. Because no day 14 peak-response samples were available, repertoires were characterized only after the peak T cell response. Conclusions about previously exposed vaccinees are limited because only six or seven AZD1222 recipients were SARS-CoV-2 seropositive at baseline. CD4 TCRs associated with the vaccine covered the entire spike protein, and the dominant responses were in regions 160-218 and 743-854. The 56-69-year group was small, and its depth increase did not reach significance, likely because of low power. Reportedly, almost half of the unique spike-specific TCRs recognized epitopes lying outside the regions that are mutated in the B.1.351 and B.1.1.7 variants. A significant rise in spike-specific TCR breadth and depth was observed after two AZD1222 doses relative to day 0 and relative to MenACWY recipients.

The sample's time point label, decoded: baseline before first vaccination. The vaccinee samples were drawn from two UK trials, COV001 and COV002, one of which was a single-blind randomized controlled phase 2/3 trial testing AZD1222 (ChAdOx1 nCoV-19) in healthy adults. Trial participant PBMC samples were collected at day 0 and day 28 after the second dose for TCRbeta chain sequencing. The TCR comes from an adult in good health. Sample: peripheral blood, taken on day 0 of AZD1222 vaccination.

The CDR3 loop reads CASSPGSPNPDRGDYGYTF. The nucleotide sequence is given as TGTGCCAGCAGCCCCGGTAGCCCCAACCCGGACAGGGGAGACTATGGCTACACCTTC. The rearrangement combines TRBV7-3 with TRBJ1-2; 9 bases in between match TRBD1. At the junction V is shortened by 5 bases and J by 3 bases; bases outside the gene matches: 19. CDR1 and CDR2 are read off the germline V gene as SGHTA and FQGTGA. The CDR3 starts with the cysteine, ends with the phenylalanine, and has 19 residues. CDR3 DNA only is kept here, 57 bases in frame from base 1.